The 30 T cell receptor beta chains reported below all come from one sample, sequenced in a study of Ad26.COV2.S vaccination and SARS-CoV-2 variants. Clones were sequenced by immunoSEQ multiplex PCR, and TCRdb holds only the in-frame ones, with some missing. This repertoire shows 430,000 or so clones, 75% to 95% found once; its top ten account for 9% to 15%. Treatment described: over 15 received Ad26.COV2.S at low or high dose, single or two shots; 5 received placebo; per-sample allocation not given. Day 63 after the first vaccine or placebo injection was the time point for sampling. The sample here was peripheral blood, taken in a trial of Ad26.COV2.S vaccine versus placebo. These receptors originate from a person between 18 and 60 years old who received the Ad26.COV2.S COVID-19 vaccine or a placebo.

CDR3 DNA sequence: TGTGCCAGCAGCATAGCGGGAGGGGCAGATACGCAGTATTTT. Translated: CASSIAGGADTQYF. The rearrangement uses TRBV7-3 and TRBJ2-3; 11 bases map to TRBD2. V gave up 5 bases and J gave up 4 bases; unmatched junction bases: 2. The CDR3 is 14 residues long. Germline V gene data show CDR1 as SGHTA and CDR2 as FQGTGA. Full variable domain (rest looked up from reference TRBV7-3 and TRBJ2-3): GAGVSQTPSNKVTEKGKYVELRCDPISGHTALYWYRQSLGQGPEFLIYFQGTGAADDSGLPNDRFFAVRPEGSVSTLKIQRTERGDSAVYLCASSIAGGADTQYFGPGTRLTVL.

In nucleotides, the CDR3 is TGTGCCAGCAGCCAATATCCAGGACAGGGGCTAGCTTTCTTT. This encodes CASSQYPGQGLAFF. V and J are TRBV3-1 (or the pseudogene TRBV3-2) and TRBJ1-1, with 9 positions matching TRBD1. This CDR3 is built from 14 residues. Germline V CDR1 and CDR2: LGHDT, YNNKEL (reference sequence). Trimming took 2 bases from V and 10 from J; bases not matched to a gene: 8.

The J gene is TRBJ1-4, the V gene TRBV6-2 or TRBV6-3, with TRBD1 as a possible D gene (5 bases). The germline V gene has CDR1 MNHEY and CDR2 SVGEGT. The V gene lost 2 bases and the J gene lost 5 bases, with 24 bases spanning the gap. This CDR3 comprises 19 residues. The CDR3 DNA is TGTGCCAGCAGTTACGAGCTACATAATATCGGGGCCAAGAATGAAAAACTGTTTTTT. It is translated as CASSYELHNIGAKNEKLFF.

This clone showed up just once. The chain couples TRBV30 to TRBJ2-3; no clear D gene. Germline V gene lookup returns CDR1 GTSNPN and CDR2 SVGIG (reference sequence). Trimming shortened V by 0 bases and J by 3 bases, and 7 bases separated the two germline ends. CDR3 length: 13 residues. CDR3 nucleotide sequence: TGTGCCTGGAGTGTAACGGGTACAGATACGCAGTATTTT. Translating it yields CAWSVTGTDTQYF. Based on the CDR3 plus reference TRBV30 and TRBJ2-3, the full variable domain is SQTIHQWPATLVQPVGSPLSLECTVEGTSNPNLYWYRQAAGRGLQLLFYSVGIGQISSEVPQNLSASRPQDRQFILSSKKLLLSDSGFYLCAWSVTGTDTQYFGPGTRLTVL.

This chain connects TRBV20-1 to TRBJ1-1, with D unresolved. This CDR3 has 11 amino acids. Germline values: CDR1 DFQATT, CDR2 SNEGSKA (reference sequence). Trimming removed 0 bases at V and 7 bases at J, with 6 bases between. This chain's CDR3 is CSARDLREAFF. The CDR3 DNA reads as TGCAGTGCTAGAGATCTTCGTGAAGCTTTCTTT.

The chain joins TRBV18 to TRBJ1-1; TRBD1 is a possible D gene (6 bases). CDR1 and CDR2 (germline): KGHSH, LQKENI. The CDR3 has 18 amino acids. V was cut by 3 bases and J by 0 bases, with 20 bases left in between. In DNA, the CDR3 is TGTGCCAGCTCACCTAGTGTGGGACACCCGGGCTTGAACACTGAAGCTTTCTTT. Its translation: CASSPSVGHPGLNTEAFF.

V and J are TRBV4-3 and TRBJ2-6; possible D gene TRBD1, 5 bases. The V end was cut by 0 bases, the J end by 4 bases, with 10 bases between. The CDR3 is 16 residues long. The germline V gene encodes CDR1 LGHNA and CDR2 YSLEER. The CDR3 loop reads CASSQERGAGANVLTF. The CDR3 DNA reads TGCGCCAGCAGCCAAGAAAGGGGCGCGGGGGCCAACGTCCTGACTTTC.

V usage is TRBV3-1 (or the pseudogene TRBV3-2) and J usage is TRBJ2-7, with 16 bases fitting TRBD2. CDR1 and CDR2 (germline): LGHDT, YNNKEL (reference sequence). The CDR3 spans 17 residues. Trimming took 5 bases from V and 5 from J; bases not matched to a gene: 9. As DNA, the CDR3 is TGTGCCAGCAGCGACAGAGGGACTAGCGGGAGGGCCGACGAGCAGTACTTC. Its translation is CASSDRGTSGRADEQYF.

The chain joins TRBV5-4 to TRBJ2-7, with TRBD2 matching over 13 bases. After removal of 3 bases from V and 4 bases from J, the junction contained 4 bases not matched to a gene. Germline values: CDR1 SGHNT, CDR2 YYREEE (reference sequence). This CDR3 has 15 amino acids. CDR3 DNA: TGTGCCAGCAGCTCCCGGACTAGCGGGAGATACGAGCAGTACTTC. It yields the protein CASSSRTSGRYEQYF.

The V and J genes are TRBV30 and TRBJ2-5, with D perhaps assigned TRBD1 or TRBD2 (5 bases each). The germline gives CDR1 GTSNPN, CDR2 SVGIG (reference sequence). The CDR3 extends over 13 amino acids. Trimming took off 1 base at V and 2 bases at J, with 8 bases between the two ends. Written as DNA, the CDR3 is TGTGCCTGGAGTGAGGGGAGTCAAGAGACCCAGTACTTC. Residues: CAWSEGSQETQYF.

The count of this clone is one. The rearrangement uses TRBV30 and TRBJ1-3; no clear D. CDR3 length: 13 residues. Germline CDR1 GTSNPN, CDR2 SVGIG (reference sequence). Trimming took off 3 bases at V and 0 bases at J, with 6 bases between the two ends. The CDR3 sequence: CAWRHNSGNTIYF. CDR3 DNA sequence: TGTGCCTGGAGACACAACTCTGGAAACACCATATATTTT. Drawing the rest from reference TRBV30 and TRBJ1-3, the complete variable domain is SQTIHQWPATLVQPVGSPLSLECTVEGTSNPNLYWYRQAAGRGLQLLFYSVGIGQISSEVPQNLSASRPQDRQFILSSKKLLLSDSGFYLCAWRHNSGNTIYFGEGSWLTVV.

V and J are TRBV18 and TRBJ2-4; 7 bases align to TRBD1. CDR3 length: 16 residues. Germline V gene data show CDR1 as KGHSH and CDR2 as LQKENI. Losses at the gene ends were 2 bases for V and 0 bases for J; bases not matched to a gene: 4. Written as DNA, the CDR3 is TGTGCCAGCTCACCAGACAGGGAACCAGCCAAAAACATTCAGTACTTC. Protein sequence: CASSPDREPAKNIQYF.

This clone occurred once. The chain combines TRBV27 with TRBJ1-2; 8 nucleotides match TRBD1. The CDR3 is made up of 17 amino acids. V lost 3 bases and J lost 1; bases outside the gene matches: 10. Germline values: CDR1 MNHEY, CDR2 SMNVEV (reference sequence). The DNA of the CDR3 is TGTGCCAGCAGTTTCTGGCCCTCTACAGGGGGTAACTATGGCTACACCTTC. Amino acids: CASSFWPSTGGNYGYTF.

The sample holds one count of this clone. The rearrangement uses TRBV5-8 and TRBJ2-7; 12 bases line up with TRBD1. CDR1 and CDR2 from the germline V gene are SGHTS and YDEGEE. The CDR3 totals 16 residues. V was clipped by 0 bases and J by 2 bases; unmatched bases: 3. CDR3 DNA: TGTGCCAGCAGCTTGGCCGGGACAGGGGGCCCCTACGAGCAGTACTTC. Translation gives CASSLAGTGGPYEQYF.

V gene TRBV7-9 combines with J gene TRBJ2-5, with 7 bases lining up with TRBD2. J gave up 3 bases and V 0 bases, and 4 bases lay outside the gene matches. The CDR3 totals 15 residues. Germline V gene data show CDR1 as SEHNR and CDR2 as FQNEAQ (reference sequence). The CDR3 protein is CASSLALAEKETQYF. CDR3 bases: TGTGCCAGCAGCTTAGCCCTAGCGGAAAAAGAGACCCAGTACTTC.

The CDR3 reads CASSLVSVGGNEQFF. CDR3 nucleotide sequence: TGCGCCAGCAGCTTGGTTTCCGTAGGGGGTAATGAGCAGTTCTTC. The chain links TRBV5-1 to TRBJ2-1, with D perhaps TRBD1 (6 bases). The length of the CDR3 is 15 residues. V was clipped by 0 bases and J by 7 bases, with 14 bases between them. The germline V gene encodes CDR1 SGHRS and CDR2 YFSETQ.

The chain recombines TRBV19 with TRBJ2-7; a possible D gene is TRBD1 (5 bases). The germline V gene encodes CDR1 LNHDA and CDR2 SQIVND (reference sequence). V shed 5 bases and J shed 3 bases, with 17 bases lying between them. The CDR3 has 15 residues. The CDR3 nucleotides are TGTGCCAGTAGTCGAGCGTGGGGCCAACACTACGAGCAGTACTTC. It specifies CASSRAWGQHYEQYF.

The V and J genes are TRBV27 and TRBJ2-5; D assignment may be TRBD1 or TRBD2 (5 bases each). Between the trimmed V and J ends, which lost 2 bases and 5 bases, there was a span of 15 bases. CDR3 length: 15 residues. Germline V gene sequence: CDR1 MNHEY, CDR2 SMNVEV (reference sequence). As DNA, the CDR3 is TGTGCCAGCAGTTTACGGGACCCCCGGTCGGAGACCCAGTACTTC. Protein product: CASSLRDPRSETQYF.

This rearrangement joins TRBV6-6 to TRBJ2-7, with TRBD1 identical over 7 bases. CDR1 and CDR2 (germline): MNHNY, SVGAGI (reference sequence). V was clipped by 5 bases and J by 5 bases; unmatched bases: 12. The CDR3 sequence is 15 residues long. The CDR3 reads CASSPFRDSGNEQYF. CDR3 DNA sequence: TGTGCCAGCAGTCCCTTCCGGGACAGTGGGAACGAGCAGTACTTC.

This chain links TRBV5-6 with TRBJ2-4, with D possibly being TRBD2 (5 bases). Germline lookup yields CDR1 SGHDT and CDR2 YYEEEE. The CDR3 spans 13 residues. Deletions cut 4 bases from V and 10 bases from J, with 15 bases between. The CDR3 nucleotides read TGTGCCAGCAGCGACGATGGAGGAGAGATTCAGTACTTC. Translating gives CASSDDGGEIQYF.

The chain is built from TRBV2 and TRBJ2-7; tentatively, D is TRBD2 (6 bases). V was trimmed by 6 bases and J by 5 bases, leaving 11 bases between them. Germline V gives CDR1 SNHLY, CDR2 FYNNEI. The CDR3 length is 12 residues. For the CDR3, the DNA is TGTGCCAGCAGCACTAGCTTCCACGAGCAGTACTTC. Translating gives CASSTSFHEQYF.

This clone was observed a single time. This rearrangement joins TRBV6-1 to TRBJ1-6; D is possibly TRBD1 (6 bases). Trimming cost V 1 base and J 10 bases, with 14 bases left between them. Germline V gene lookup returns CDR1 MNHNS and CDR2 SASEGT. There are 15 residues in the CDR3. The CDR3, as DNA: TGTGCCAGCAGTGAAGGGGAGGAGGGGGACTCACCCCTCCACTTT. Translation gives CASSEGEEGDSPLHF.

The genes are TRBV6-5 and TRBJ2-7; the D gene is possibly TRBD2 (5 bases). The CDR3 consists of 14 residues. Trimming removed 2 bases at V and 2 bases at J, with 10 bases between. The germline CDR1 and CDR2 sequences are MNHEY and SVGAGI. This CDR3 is CASSYAGFPYEQYF. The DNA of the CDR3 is TGTGCCAGCAGTTACGCGGGTTTCCCCTACGAGCAGTACTTC.

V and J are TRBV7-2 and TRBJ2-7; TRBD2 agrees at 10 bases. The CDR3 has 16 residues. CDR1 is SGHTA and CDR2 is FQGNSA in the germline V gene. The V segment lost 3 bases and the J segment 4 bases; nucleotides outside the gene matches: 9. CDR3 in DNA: TGTGCCAGCAGCTTCCTCCAAGTTAGCGGGAGGTACGAGCAGTACTTC. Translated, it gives CASSFLQVSGRYEQYF.

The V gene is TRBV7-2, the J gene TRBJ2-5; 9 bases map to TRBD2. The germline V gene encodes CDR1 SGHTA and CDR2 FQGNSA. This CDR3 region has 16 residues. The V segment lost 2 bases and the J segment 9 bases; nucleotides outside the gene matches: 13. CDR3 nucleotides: TGTGCCAGCAGCTTATTTGGAGCGGGAGGCCCATGGGCCCAGTACTTC. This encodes CASSLFGAGGPWAQYF.

For the CDR3, the DNA is TGTGCCAGCAGCTTAGGGGAAGGGACTGAAGCTTTCTTT. Translated: CASSLGEGTEAFF. The chain couples TRBV7-9 to TRBJ1-1; D is ambiguous. Trimming removed 1 base from V and 5 bases from J, with 8 bases in between. This CDR3 is built from 13 residues. In germline, CDR1 is SEHNR, CDR2 FQNEAQ (reference sequence). The full variable domain, in which reference TRBV7-9 and TRBJ1-1 provide the parts outside the CDR3, is DTGVSQNPRHKITKRGQNVTFRCDPISEHNRLYWYRQTLGQGPEFLTYFQNEAQLEKSRLLSDRFSAERPKGSFSTLEIQRTEQGDSAMYLCASSLGEGTEAFFGQGTRLTVV.

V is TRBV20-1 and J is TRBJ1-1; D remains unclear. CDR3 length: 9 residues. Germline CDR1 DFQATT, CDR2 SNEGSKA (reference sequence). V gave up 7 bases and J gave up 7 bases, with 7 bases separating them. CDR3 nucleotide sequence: TGCAGTGTCGAGTATGAAGCTTTCTTT. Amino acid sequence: CSVEYEAFF.

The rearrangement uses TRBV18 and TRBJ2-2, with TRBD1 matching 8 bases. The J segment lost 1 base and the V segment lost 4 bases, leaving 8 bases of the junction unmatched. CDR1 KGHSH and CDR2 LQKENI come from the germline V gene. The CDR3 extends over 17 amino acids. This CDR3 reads CASSRAGGTGNTGELFF. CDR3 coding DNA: TGTGCCAGCTCACGAGCCGGAGGGACAGGGAACACCGGGGAGCTGTTTTTT.

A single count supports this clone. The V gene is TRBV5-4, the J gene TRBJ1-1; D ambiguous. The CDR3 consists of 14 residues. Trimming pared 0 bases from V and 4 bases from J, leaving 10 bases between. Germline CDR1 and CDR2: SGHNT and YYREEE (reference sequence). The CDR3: CASSLVREGTEAFF. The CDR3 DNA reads TGTGCCAGCAGCTTGGTAAGGGAGGGCACTGAAGCTTTCTTT. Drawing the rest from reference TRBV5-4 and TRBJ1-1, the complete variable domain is ETGVTQSPTHLIKTRGQQVTLRCSSQSGHNTVSWYQQALGQGPQFIFQYYREEENGRGNFPPRFSGLQFPNYSSELNVNALELDDSALYLCASSLVREGTEAFFGQGTRLTVV.

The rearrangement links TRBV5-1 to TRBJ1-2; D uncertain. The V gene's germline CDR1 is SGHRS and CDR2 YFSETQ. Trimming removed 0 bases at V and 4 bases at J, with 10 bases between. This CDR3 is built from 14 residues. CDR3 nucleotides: TGCGCCAGCAGCTTGGCAGACCAAGGCTATGGCTACACCTTC. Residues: CASSLADQGYGYTF.